A selection of T cell receptor beta chains follows, all from one sample in a study of blood T cell repertoires in COVID-19. Generated by immunoSEQ multiplex PCR, the TCRdb table keeps only in-frame clones and is missing some. In the table there are around 250,000 clones, around 90% of which are singletons. The source material was PBMCs or T cells enriched from blood (not recorded which). These receptors all stem from a man between 35 and 55 years old who had been exposed to COVID-19. CDR3s include the opening cysteine and the closing phenylalanine or tryptophan. Fields, in order: CDR3 protein, V gene, J gene.

CDR3aa: CASKGLIEQYF; v_gene: TRBV7-9; j_gene: TRBJ2-7
CDR3aa: CASSPGVETQYF; v_gene: TRBV11-2; j_gene: TRBJ2-5
CDR3aa: CSASVGFGNQPQHF; v_gene: TRBV20-1; j_gene: TRBJ1-5
CDR3aa: CASSAREYGEQYF; v_gene: TRBV6-4; j_gene: TRBJ2-7
CDR3aa: CASSVVMETQYF; v_gene: TRBV9; j_gene: TRBJ2-5
CDR3aa: CASSRAQGNEQYF; v_gene: TRBV18; j_gene: TRBJ2-7
CDR3aa: CASSPPQGWDTQYF; v_gene: TRBV18; j_gene: TRBJ2-3
CDR3aa: CASSLAGALQETQYF; v_gene: TRBV7-2; j_gene: TRBJ2-5
CDR3aa: CASSTGTSGMETQYF; v_gene: TRBV6-2/TRBV6-3; j_gene: TRBJ2-5
CDR3aa: CASSVRDRAGEQYF; v_gene: TRBV9; j_gene: TRBJ2-7
CDR3aa: CASTTKRTPEPQHF; v_gene: TRBV7-9; j_gene: TRBJ1-5
CDR3aa: CASSQGPLTQQAPESGELFF; v_gene: TRBV3-1/TRBV3-2; j_gene: TRBJ2-2
CDR3aa: CASSPLAETTYEQYF; v_gene: TRBV27; j_gene: TRBJ2-7
CDR3aa: CASSTTSGRAFNEQFF; v_gene: TRBV4-1; j_gene: TRBJ2-1
CDR3aa: CASSSDRIAEQYF; v_gene: TRBV6-2/TRBV6-3; j_gene: TRBJ2-7
CDR3aa: CAWSASPAAFF; v_gene: TRBV30; j_gene: TRBJ1-1
CDR3aa: CASSARLAGVSDQFF; v_gene: TRBV9; j_gene: TRBJ2-1
CDR3aa: CASSLAGQGYQPQHF; v_gene: TRBV7-2; j_gene: TRBJ1-5
CDR3aa: CASSLGTSGKQYF; v_gene: TRBV28; j_gene: TRBJ2-3
CDR3aa: CASSDRVVNQPQHF; v_gene: TRBV2; j_gene: TRBJ1-5
CDR3aa: CASSLSQGPYYGYTF; v_gene: TRBV9; j_gene: TRBJ1-2
CDR3aa: CASSLVPEEQFF; v_gene: TRBV5-1; j_gene: TRBJ2-1
CDR3aa: CATSDPKGATNEKLFF; v_gene: TRBV24-1; j_gene: TRBJ1-4
CDR3aa: CASSLVDGGGRTEAFF; v_gene: TRBV7-2; j_gene: TRBJ1-1
CDR3aa: CASSLSLAGVHHPRETQYF; v_gene: TRBV7-8; j_gene: TRBJ2-5
CDR3aa: CASSPEGPQETQYF; v_gene: TRBV5-4; j_gene: TRBJ2-5
CDR3aa: CASSFSGGSNYGYTF; v_gene: TRBV28; j_gene: TRBJ1-2
CDR3aa: CASSGVTSTDTQYF; v_gene: TRBV2; j_gene: TRBJ2-3
CDR3aa: CASSADGGGGYTF; v_gene: TRBV6-4; j_gene: TRBJ1-2
CDR3aa: CASSLVQGVFTEAFF; v_gene: TRBV11-2; j_gene: TRBJ1-1
CDR3aa: CASSQVEEGLEGPDTQYF; v_gene: TRBV3-1/TRBV3-2; j_gene: TRBJ2-3
CDR3aa: CASKQTDNQPQHF; v_gene: TRBV2; j_gene: TRBJ1-5
CDR3aa: CASSEGTSGRIEHEQYF; v_gene: TRBV10-1; j_gene: TRBJ2-7
CDR3aa: CASSTEVVREGATQYF; v_gene: TRBV28; j_gene: TRBJ2-3
CDR3aa: CASSSPDGTANTGELFF; v_gene: TRBV11-2; j_gene: TRBJ2-2
CDR3aa: CASSQRTGPSGNTIYF; v_gene: TRBV13; j_gene: TRBJ1-3
CDR3aa: CASSQAGPAYEQYF; v_gene: TRBV4-1; j_gene: TRBJ2-7
CDR3aa: CATSDSASGTDYEQYF; v_gene: TRBV24-1; j_gene: TRBJ2-7
CDR3aa: CASSLRQGRLGANVLTF; v_gene: TRBV5-4; j_gene: TRBJ2-6
CDR3aa: CASNTQGLGYNEQFF; v_gene: TRBV19; j_gene: TRBJ2-1